Here is one TCR beta chain with its context. This record belongs to a study of blood T cell repertoires in COVID-19. Study information: Samples taken during acute and convalescent COVID-19 were collected in the United States, Italy and Spain. The cDNA or gDNA used as material had been derived from T cells, B-cell-depleted T cells, or PBMCs.

CDR1 and CDR2 (germline): SNHLY, FYNNEI. The CDR3 consists of 14 residues. V dropped 6 bases and J dropped 8 bases, with 17 bases sitting between them. In the original processing: How many nucleated cells were present was estimated from reference gene primer amplification. The repertoire was sequenced with immunoSEQ multiplex PCR; TCRdb's copy has only in-frame clones and lacks some. The V and J calls and the clone size are those of that table, but D and trimming were determined from the DNA. Altogether approximately 140,000 clones are present, roughly 81% being singletons, with the ten largest covering roughly 8%.

The chain has TRBV2 and TRBJ1-5; TRBD1 might be the D (6 bases). The sample consisted of peripheral blood. This clonotype was sampled from a human donor with acute or convalescent COVID-19. The donor label of this sample is uncertain. In DNA form, the CDR3 reads TGTGCCAGCAGGCATGCAGGGGCCCAGGAGCCCCAGCATTTT. It is translated as CASRHAGAQEPQHF.